Given below is one T cell receptor beta chain in context. The sample originates from a study of control samples from healthy donors and cancer patients. Clones were read by immunoSEQ multiplex PCR, and TCRdb kept only the in-frame ones, dropping some. The sample lists about 120,000 clones, more than 85% seen once, with approximately 1.7% in the top ten. CDR1 and CDR2 (germline): SGHTA, FQGNSA. This CDR3 is built from 15 residues. V shed 3 bases, J shed 4 bases, and the junction held 6 bases outside the gene matches. Sequenced: PBMCs. The receptor comes from a man aged 50 or older with head and neck cancer. This chain joins TRBV7-2 and TRBJ2-7, with 10 bases matching TRBD1. CDR3 in amino acids: CASSFRGQGFYEQYF. Written as DNA, the CDR3 is TGTGCCAGCAGCTTTAGGGGACAGGGGTTTTACGAGCAGTACTTC.